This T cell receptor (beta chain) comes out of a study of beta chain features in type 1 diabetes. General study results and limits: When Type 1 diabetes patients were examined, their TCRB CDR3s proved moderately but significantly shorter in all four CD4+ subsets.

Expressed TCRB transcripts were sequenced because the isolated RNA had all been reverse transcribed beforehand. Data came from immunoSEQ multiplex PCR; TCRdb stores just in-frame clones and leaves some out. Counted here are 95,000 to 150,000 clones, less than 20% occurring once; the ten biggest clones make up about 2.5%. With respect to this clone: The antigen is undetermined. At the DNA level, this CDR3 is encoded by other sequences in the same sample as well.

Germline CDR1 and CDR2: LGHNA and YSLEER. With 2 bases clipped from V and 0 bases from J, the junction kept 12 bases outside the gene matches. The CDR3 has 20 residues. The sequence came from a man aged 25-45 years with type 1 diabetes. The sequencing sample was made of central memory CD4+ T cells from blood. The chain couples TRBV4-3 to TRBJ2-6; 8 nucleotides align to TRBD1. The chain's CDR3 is CASSQPLGQGVSSGANVLTF. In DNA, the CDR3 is TGCGCCAGCAGCCAACCCCTCGGACAGGGTGTCAGCTCTGGGGCCAACGTCCTGACTTTC.